These T cell receptor beta chains were read from a single sample in a study of glioma-infiltrating T cells after dendritic cell vaccination. The assay was immunoSEQ multiplex PCR, and TCRdb's table has in-frame clones only and misses some. The table has under 100,000 clones, around three quarters seen once; the top ten hold under 7%. The sample in question was blood, obtained before dendritic cell vaccination. These receptors were obtained from a human donor with glioblastoma. The CDR3 runs from the conserved cysteine through the conserved F or W. The order of the fields is clone size, V gene, D gene, J gene, CDR3 protein, CDR3 DNA. The D gene is left open where the match is weak. Not all rows give a size; the values are once, few, many and, for expanded clones, a class.

abundance: -
v_gene: TRBV4-1
d_gene: TRBD1
j_gene: TRBJ1-6
CDR3aa: CASSQTGQGINSPLHF
CDR3nt: TGCGCCAGCAGTCAAACGGGACAGGGGATCAATTCACCCCTCCACTTT

abundance: -
v_gene: TRBV10-3
d_gene: -
j_gene: TRBJ1-2
CDR3aa: CAISDGGDGYTF
CDR3nt: TGTGCCATCAGTGACGGGGGGGATGGCTACACCTTC

abundance: -
v_gene: TRBV19
d_gene: -
j_gene: TRBJ1-5
CDR3aa: CASSIEPAAGNQPQHF
CDR3nt: TGTGCCAGTAGTATTGAGCCGGCGGCGGGCAATCAGCCCCAGCATTTT

abundance: -
v_gene: TRBV2
d_gene: -
j_gene: TRBJ1-5
CDR3aa: CASRAPGPQPQHF
CDR3nt: TGTGCCAGCAGAGCCCCAGGGCCTCAGCCCCAGCATTTT

abundance: -
v_gene: TRBV9
d_gene: -
j_gene: TRBJ1-1
CDR3aa: CASSPFPREGYEAFF
CDR3nt: TGTGCCAGCAGCCCCTTCCCACGGGAAGGGTATGAAGCTTTCTTT

abundance: -
v_gene: TRBV7-8
d_gene: TRBD2
j_gene: TRBJ2-7
CDR3aa: CASSLRAGRSYEQYF
CDR3nt: TGTGCCAGCAGCTTACGAGCGGGACGCTCCTACGAGCAGTACTTC

abundance: few
v_gene: TRBV28
d_gene: -
j_gene: TRBJ1-2
CDR3aa: CASSLSDYGYTF
CDR3nt: TGTGCCAGCAGTTTATCAGACTATGGCTACACCTTC

abundance: -
v_gene: TRBV2
d_gene: -
j_gene: TRBJ2-5
CDR3aa: CASRVDREGQETQYF
CDR3nt: TGTGCCAGCAGGGTGGACAGGGAGGGCCAAGAGACCCAGTACTTC

abundance: few
v_gene: TRBV19
d_gene: -
j_gene: TRBJ2-1
CDR3aa: CASRAGQYNEQFF
CDR3nt: TGTGCCAGTAGGGCGGGACAGTACAATGAGCAGTTCTTC

abundance: -
v_gene: TRBV27
d_gene: -
j_gene: TRBJ2-1
CDR3aa: CASSPVAGKSYNEQFF
CDR3nt: TGTGCCAGCAGTCCAGTGGCGGGGAAGTCCTACAATGAGCAGTTCTTC

abundance: -
v_gene: TRBV7-9
d_gene: -
j_gene: TRBJ1-2
CDR3aa: CASSPPVPPRGYTF
CDR3nt: TGTGCCAGCAGCCCTCCGGTCCCACCCCGCGGCTACACCTTC

abundance: -
v_gene: TRBV18
d_gene: -
j_gene: TRBJ2-7
CDR3aa: CASSPRTETYEQYF
CDR3nt: TGTGCCAGCTCACCAAGGACAGAGACCTACGAGCAGTACTTC

abundance: -
v_gene: TRBV15
d_gene: TRBD1
j_gene: TRBJ1-5
CDR3aa: CATSKRTGNSNQPQHF
CDR3nt: TGTGCCACCAGCAAGCGGACAGGAAATAGCAATCAGCCCCAGCATTTT

abundance: -
v_gene: TRBV18
d_gene: -
j_gene: TRBJ2-1
CDR3aa: CASSSTGGGMGGNEQFF
CDR3nt: TGTGCCAGCTCTTCCACCGGTGGGGGAATGGGGGGCAATGAGCAGTTCTTC

abundance: -
v_gene: TRBV6-7
d_gene: TRBD2
j_gene: TRBJ2-4
CDR3aa: CASSPGTSETKEEKNIQYF
CDR3nt: TGTGCCAGCAGTCCTGGGACTAGCGAAACAAAAGAGGAGAAAAACATTCAGTACTTC

abundance: -
v_gene: TRBV27
d_gene: TRBD1
j_gene: TRBJ2-1
CDR3aa: CASSLSWGQEQFF
CDR3nt: TGTGCCAGCAGTCTTTCCTGGGGACAGGAGCAGTTCTTC

abundance: -
v_gene: TRBV15
d_gene: TRBD2
j_gene: TRBJ2-7
CDR3aa: CATSRLAGNYEQYF
CDR3nt: TGTGCCACCAGCAGACTAGCGGGAAACTACGAGCAGTACTTC

abundance: -
v_gene: TRBV18
d_gene: -
j_gene: TRBJ2-5
CDR3aa: CASSPPGGRTQTQYF
CDR3nt: TGTGCCAGCTCACCACCGGGGGGGCGCACTCAGACCCAGTACTTC

abundance: -
v_gene: TRBV9
d_gene: TRBD2
j_gene: TRBJ2-7
CDR3aa: CASSVDGTRVNEQYF
CDR3nt: TGTGCCAGCAGCGTAGATGGGACTAGGGTCAACGAGCAGTACTTC

abundance: -
v_gene: TRBV5-1
d_gene: TRBD2
j_gene: TRBJ2-5
CDR3aa: CASSPTRTSGSQETQYF
CDR3nt: TGCGCCAGCAGCCCCACCCGGACTAGCGGATCCCAAGAGACCCAGTACTTC